Presented here are 22 T cell receptor beta chains from one specimen sequenced in a study of cytomegalovirus exposure and HLA in healthy donors. 13 Jbeta primers and 60 Vbeta primers were used for the PCR. Data came from immunoSEQ multiplex PCR; TCRdb stores just in-frame clones and leaves some out. Of just over 150,000 clones in the sample, around 84% were seen once. The material sequenced was PBMCs. Every receptor here comes from a woman in her forties in good health and CMV-seronegative.

The chain has TRBV2 and TRBJ2-5; tentative D call: TRBD2 (6 bases). CDR3 size: 15 residues. Germline assignment: CDR1 SNHLY and CDR2 FYNNEI. Trimming took off 6 bases at V and 1 base at J, with 15 bases between the two ends. CDR3 nucleotide sequence: TGTGCCAGCAGAAACCGTTTAGCGGCCCAAGAGACCCAGTACTTC. Protein sequence: CASRNRLAAQETQYF.

The V call is TRBV5-1, the J call TRBJ1-1, with 7 positions matching TRBD1. CDR1 and CDR2 (germline): SGHRS, YFSETQ. This CDR3 is 16 amino acids long. Losses at the gene ends were 4 bases for V and 10 bases for J; bases not matched to a gene: 19. The DNA of the CDR3 is TGCGCCAGCAGCGCCCGACAGGGAGCTGTGGGTCTCGGAGCTTTCTTT. It specifies CASSARQGAVGLGAFF.

This clone has a handful of counts. The chain carries TRBV5-6 and TRBJ2-1, with D possibly TRBD1 on 5 matching bases. The V gene lost 6 bases and the J gene lost 2 bases, with 12 bases spanning the gap. There are 14 residues in the CDR3. Germline V gene lookup returns CDR1 SGHDT and CDR2 YYEEEE. The CDR3 DNA follows: TGTGCCAGCAATCCATCGACAGCCTACAATGAGCAGTTCTTC. It translates to CASNPSTAYNEQFF.

This rearrangement joins TRBV28 to TRBJ1-2; no definite D call. V shed 5 bases and J shed 7 bases, with 14 bases lying between them. Germline V gene lookup returns CDR1 MDHEN and CDR2 SYDVKM. This CDR3 is 13 amino acids long. The CDR3 DNA reads TGTGCCAGCAGTCCCTACCGAGGCCGTGGCTACACCTTC. Protein sequence: CASSPYRGRGYTF.

In the case of this clone: At one boundary the junction diverges from the germline segment, which might be a read error. The chain joins TRBV7-9 to TRBJ2-2; D gene uncertain. CDR3 size: 12 residues. In germline, CDR1 is SEHNR, CDR2 FQNEAQ (reference sequence). The DNA of the CDR3 is TGTTCCAGCAGCTTCAGTTACGGGGAGCTGTTTTTT. Amino acid sequence: CSSSFSYGELFF.

The chain uses TRBV4-2 and TRBJ1-4; D is perhaps TRBD1 (5 bases). There are 13 residues in the CDR3. V shed 1 base and J shed 7 bases, with 7 bases lying between them. The germline V gene has CDR1 LGHNA and CDR2 YNFKEQ. CDR3 in amino acids: CASSQATAEKLFF. CDR3 DNA: TGTGCCAGCAGCCAAGCGACAGCTGAAAAACTGTTTTTT.

V and J are TRBV9 and TRBJ1-1, with no clear D. Trimming took 0 bases from V and 2 from J, leaving 23 bases between them. Germline V CDR1 and CDR2: SGDLS, YYNGEE. The CDR3 sequence is 19 residues long. CDR3 sequence (DNA): TGTGCCAGCAGCGTAGAAGCTCTTTTTATCTCCGATCGTAACACTGAAGCTTTCTTT. It specifies CASSVEALFISDRNTEAFF.

As regards this clone: An end of the junction does not agree with germline; a read error may underlie this. This chain connects TRBV7-9 to TRBJ1-4; no definite D call. Germline V gene lookup returns CDR1 SEHNR and CDR2 FQNEAQ (reference sequence). The CDR3 loop spans 15 amino acids. CDR3 in amino acids: CSSSLRSGSFEKLFF. In DNA, the CDR3 is TGTTCCAGCAGCTTAAGGTCGGGAAGCTTTGAAAAACTGTTTTTT. Full variable domain (missing parts from reference TRBV7-9 and TRBJ1-4): DTGVSQNPRHKITKRGQNVTFRCDPISEHNRLYWYRQTLGQGPEFLTYFQNEAQLEKSRLLSDRFSAERPKGSFSTLEIQRTEQGDSAMYLCSSSLRSGSFEKLFFGSGTQLSVL.

The chain has TRBV2 and TRBJ2-3, with D hard to call. The length of the CDR3 is 14 residues. CDR1 SNHLY and CDR2 FYNNEI come from the germline V gene. Trimming left V 8 bases short and J 3 bases short, with 15 bases between. CDR3 nucleotide sequence: TGTGCCAGCGATGGCGTGGCGGCGACAGATACGCAGTATTTT. Translated: CASDGVAATDTQYF.

This clone was seen a handful of times. The chain couples TRBV27 to TRBJ1-5; TRBD1 matches at 7 bases. The J segment lost 4 bases and the V segment lost 4 bases, leaving 4 bases of the junction unmatched. The CDR3 runs to 14 residues. In germline, CDR1 is MNHEY, CDR2 SMNVEV (reference sequence). CDR3 protein: CASSYRQGNQPQHF. The CDR3, as DNA: TGTGCCAGCAGTTACCGACAGGGAAATCAGCCCCAGCATTTT.

The J gene is TRBJ2-7, the V gene TRBV11-2; 13 positions agree with TRBD2. CDR1 is SGHAT and CDR2 is FQNNGV in the germline V gene. The length of the CDR3 is 16 residues. The J segment lost 2 bases and the V segment lost 7 bases, leaving 8 bases of the junction unmatched. CDR3 sequence reads: CASTTSGGLLTYEQYF. The CDR3, as DNA: TGTGCCAGCACGACTAGCGGGGGGCTCCTTACCTACGAGCAGTACTTC.

The gene calls are TRBV10-1 and TRBJ1-1; TRBD1 matches at 8 bases. The ends lost 6 bases at V and 1 base at J; junction bases unmatched: 7. Looked up from germline, CDR1 is WNHNN and CDR2 is SYGVQD (reference sequence). The CDR3 spans 15 residues. In DNA form, the CDR3 reads TGCGCCAGCAGAGAAACCGGGACAGGGAACACTGAAGCTTTCTTT. Its protein is CASRETGTGNTEAFF.

The table lists this clone with a count of one. This chain uses TRBV9 with TRBJ1-1, with D possibly TRBD1 on 5 matching bases. The CDR3 is 15 amino acids. Trimming removed 5 bases from V and 4 bases from J, with 18 bases in between. In germline, CDR1 is SGDLS, CDR2 YYNGEE. This chain's CDR3 is CASSRARELGTEAFF. CDR3 nucleotides: TGTGCCAGCAGTCGAGCCAGGGAATTGGGCACTGAAGCTTTCTTT.

On this clone: One junction end disagrees with the germline gene, perhaps due to a read error. The chain couples TRBV2 to TRBJ2-5; TRBD1 aligns across 7 bases. The CDR3 totals 14 residues. Per the germline V gene, CDR1 is SNHLY and CDR2 is FYNNEI. CDR3: CASSKAGTDSGQYF. The CDR3 DNA reads as TGTGCCAGCAGTAAAGCCGGGACAGATTCGGGGCAGTACTTC.

The rearrangement uses TRBV5-1 and TRBJ1-1, with D perhaps matching TRBD1 (5 bases). Looked up from germline, CDR1 is SGHRS and CDR2 is YFSETQ. V lost 7 bases and J lost 0, with 13 bases in between. The CDR3 is made up of 14 amino acids. The CDR3 loop reads CASCLTAMNTEAFF. Written as DNA, the CDR3 is TGCGCCAGCTGTTTGACAGCTATGAACACTGAAGCTTTCTTT.

This clone was seen more than once but under ten times. The genes are TRBV6-1 and TRBJ1-2; 11 positions match TRBD1. The J segment lost 8 bases and the V segment lost 10 bases, leaving 9 bases of the junction unmatched. This CDR3 has 13 residues. CDR1 and CDR2 from the germline V gene are MNHNS and SASEGT. The CDR3 DNA reads as TGTGCCACTCCAGGACAGGGGGCGCGAGGCTACACCTTC. Its translation is CATPGQGARGYTF.

This clone was seen once. The chain joins TRBV7-9 to TRBJ1-2; D ambiguous. Looked up from germline, CDR1 is SEHNR and CDR2 is FQNEAQ (reference sequence). The V and J ends lost 2 bases and 2 bases respectively, with 6 bases between them. This CDR3 has 13 amino acids. DNA of the CDR3: TGTGCCAGCAGCTTACACAGCAACTATGGCTACACCTTC. Residues: CASSLHSNYGYTF. Full variable domain (outside the CDR3, taken from reference TRBV7-9 and TRBJ1-2): DTGVSQNPRHKITKRGQNVTFRCDPISEHNRLYWYRQTLGQGPEFLTYFQNEAQLEKSRLLSDRFSAERPKGSFSTLEIQRTEQGDSAMYLCASSLHSNYGYTFGSGTRLTVV.

This chain joins TRBV7-9 and TRBJ1-1; 12 bases agree with TRBD1. J was trimmed by 4 bases and V by 4 bases; bases with no gene match: 7. CDR1 and CDR2 from the germline V gene are SEHNR and FQNEAQ (reference sequence). This CDR3 is built from 16 residues. The CDR3 spells CASSSPGTGGGTEAFF. The CDR3 bases are TGTGCCAGCAGCTCGCCCGGGACAGGGGGCGGCACTGAAGCTTTCTTT. The entire variable domain, with the rest obtained from reference TRBV7-9 and TRBJ1-1, is as follows: DTGVSQNPRHKITKRGQNVTFRCDPISEHNRLYWYRQTLGQGPEFLTYFQNEAQLEKSRLLSDRFSAERPKGSFSTLEIQRTEQGDSAMYLCASSSPGTGGGTEAFFGQGTRLTVV.

The chain recombines TRBV15 with TRBJ2-7; D is unclear. The CDR3 runs to 13 residues. With 1 base removed from V and 6 bases from J, the gap between germline ends came to 10 bases. Germline loops: CDR1 LNHNV, CDR2 YYDKDF (reference sequence). The CDR3 loop is CATSRVNRGEQYF. The CDR3 DNA sequence: TGTGCCACCAGCAGAGTCAATAGAGGCGAGCAGTACTTC.

The chain uses TRBV28 and TRBJ2-1, with 8 bases matching TRBD1. The junction had 17 bases not matched to a gene; V was cut back by 5 bases and J by 8 bases. The CDR3 contains 17 residues. Germline CDR1 and CDR2: MDHEN and SYDVKM. For the CDR3, the DNA is TGTGCCAGCAGTAAGGGACTCCGGGACAGGACCCCTTATGAGCAGTTCTTC. Its translation: CASSKGLRDRTPYEQFF.

The gene calls are TRBV6-1 and TRBJ1-1; no clear D gene. The CDR3 extends over 13 amino acids. Deletions cut 7 bases from V and 5 bases from J, with 14 bases between. In germline, CDR1 is MNHNS, CDR2 SASEGT. The CDR3 loop is CASTPYLSTEAFF. The CDR3 nucleotides read TGTGCCAGCACCCCCTACCTATCGACTGAAGCTTTCTTT.

The rearrangement joins TRBV7-9 to TRBJ1-2; no definite D call. V lost 2 bases and J lost 0, with 13 bases in between. This CDR3 comprises 16 residues. CDR1 is SEHNR, CDR2 FQNEAQ, per germline (reference sequence). The CDR3 here is CASSLSTTEANYGYTF. The CDR3 coding sequence is TGTGCCAGCAGCTTAAGTACCACGGAGGCTAACTATGGCTACACCTTC.